A single sample is the source of the 14 T cell receptor beta chains below, sequenced in a study of T cell responses to AZD1222 COVID-19 vaccine. Assay used: immunoSEQ multiplex PCR; TCRdb lists only in-frame clones, some missing. The sample has 90,000 to 150,000 clones; roughly 89% are singletons. The input for sequencing was peripheral blood, taken on day 0 of AZD1222 vaccination. The receptors derive from an adult in good health.

This chain connects TRBV5-4 to TRBJ2-7, with 11 bases aligning to TRBD1. V dropped 3 bases and J dropped 7; count of bases not matched to a gene: 6. This CDR3 is 14 amino acids long. Germline V gene lookup returns CDR1 SGHNT and CDR2 YYREEE (reference sequence). CDR3 nucleotide sequence: TGTGCCAGCAGCTCCGGACAGGGGGCTTGGGAGCAGTACTTC. Translation: CASSSGQGAWEQYF.

This clone was detected only a few times. The chain is built from TRBV28 and TRBJ1-6, with TRBD1 matching over 7 bases. The CDR3 has 17 residues. Germline V CDR1 and CDR2: MDHEN, SYDVKM. V was pared by 5 bases and J by 2 bases, with 9 bases of the junction left unmatched. The chain's CDR3 is CASSPLEGAAYNSPLHF. The CDR3 DNA follows: TGTGCCAGCAGTCCCCTCGAGGGGGCTGCCTATAATTCACCCCTCCACTTT.

V gene TRBV12-5 combines with J gene TRBJ2-3; D is ambiguous. This CDR3 has 13 residues. V lost 1 base, J lost 9 bases, and 11 bases lay in between. Germline V lookup: CDR1 LGHNT, CDR2 FRNRAP. CDR3 sequence reads: CASGLDTEETQYF. The CDR3 region has the DNA TGTGCTAGTGGTTTGGATACAGAGGAAACGCAGTATTTT. Full variable domain (remainder filled in from reference TRBV12-5 and TRBJ2-3): DARVTQTPRHKVTEMGQEVTMRCQPILGHNTVFWYRQTMMQGLELLAYFRNRAPLDDSGMPKDRFSAEMPDATLATLKIQPSEPRDSAVYFCASGLDTEETQYFGPGTRLTVL.

CDR3 in DNA: TGTGCCAGCAGCGTTACCTCTGGAAACACCATATATTTT. It is translated as CASSVTSGNTIYF. J is TRBJ1-3 and V is TRBV9, with D uncertain. The germline V gene has CDR1 SGDLS and CDR2 YYNGEE. The CDR3 is 13 amino acids. V dropped 2 bases and J dropped 0 bases, with 3 bases sitting between them.

The chain uses TRBV7-9 and TRBJ1-1, with TRBD1 identical over 7 bases. CDR3 length equals 14 residues. Germline CDR1 SEHNR, CDR2 FQNEAQ (reference sequence). V was pared by 7 bases and J by 0 bases, with 5 bases of the junction left unmatched. CDR3 nucleotides: TGTGCCAGCATCGCCGGGACAGTGAACACTGAAGCTTTCTTT. Its translation is CASIAGTVNTEAFF. Together with reference TRBV7-9 and TRBJ1-1, the CDR3 gives the full variable domain: DTGVSQNPRHKITKRGQNVTFRCDPISEHNRLYWYRQTLGQGPEFLTYFQNEAQLEKSRLLSDRFSAERPKGSFSTLEIQRTEQGDSAMYLCASIAGTVNTEAFFGQGTRLTVV.

The CDR3 spells CASSYFASTDTQYF. The CDR3, as DNA: TGTGCCAGCAGTTATTTTGCGAGCACAGATACGCAGTATTTT. J is TRBJ2-3 and V is TRBV6-2 or TRBV6-3, with D unclear. Deletions cut 3 bases from V and 0 bases from J, with 7 bases between. Per germline, CDR1 MNHEY and CDR2 SVGEGT. This CDR3 contains 14 residues.

The J gene is TRBJ2-1, the V gene TRBV28; tentative D call: TRBD1 (6 bases). Per the germline V gene, CDR1 is MDHEN and CDR2 is SYDVKM. V gave up 1 base and J gave up 6 bases, with 10 bases separating them. CDR3 size: 14 residues. CDR3 sequence reads: CASSLFGQRNEQFF. The CDR3 DNA follows: TGTGCCAGCAGTTTATTCGGACAGCGCAATGAGCAGTTCTTC.

The J gene is TRBJ1-1, the V gene TRBV28, with D tentatively TRBD1 (6 bases). The V gene lost 8 bases and the J gene lost 7 bases, with 11 bases spanning the gap. Looked up from germline, CDR1 is MDHEN and CDR2 is SYDVKM. CDR3 length equals 11 residues. CDR3 amino acids: CASHGRGEAFF. In nucleotides, the CDR3 is TGTGCCAGCCATGGCAGGGGTGAAGCTTTCTTT.

The CDR3 loop reads CASSPLGETQYF. The CDR3 nucleotides read TGTGCCAGCAGTCCCCTGGGAGAGACCCAGTACTTC. The rearrangement joins TRBV25-1 to TRBJ2-5; D not certain. This CDR3 has 12 amino acids. Germline lookup yields CDR1 MGHDK and CDR2 SYGVNS. Trimming stripped 5 bases from V and 4 bases from J, with 8 bases between. Full variable domain (rest looked up from reference TRBV25-1 and TRBJ2-5): EADIYQTPRYLVIGTGKKITLECSQTMGHDKMYWYQQDPGMELHLIHYSYGVNSTEKGDLSSESTVSRIRTEHFPLTLESARPSHTSQYLCASSPLGETQYFGPGTRLLVL.

This CDR3 is CASSQDGYGYTF. Here the CDR3 DNA reads TGTGCCAGCAGTCAGGATGGGTATGGCTACACCTTC. V usage is TRBV6-2 or TRBV6-3 and J usage is TRBJ1-2; D uncertain. The CDR3 extends over 12 amino acids. Germline values: CDR1 MNHEY, CDR2 SVGEGT. Trimming cost V 5 bases and J 5 bases, with 9 bases left between them.

This clone has only a few counts. This chain links TRBV9 with TRBJ1-1; the D is unclear. Trimming pared 4 bases from V and 5 bases from J, leaving 18 bases between. Germline loops: CDR1 SGDLS, CDR2 YYNGEE. The CDR3 extends over 15 amino acids. The CDR3 nucleotides are TGTGCCAGCAGCTCCGAGGAGGGTTCTTGGACTGAAGCTTTCTTT. Encoded protein: CASSSEEGSWTEAFF.

The chain is built from TRBV21-1 and TRBJ1-4; no check of the table's D call, TRBD1, against the DNA was made. TRBV21-1 represents a pseudogene. This CDR3 has 14 amino acids. Here the CDR3 DNA reads TGTGCCAGCAACAACAGGGTTTTATGTGAAAAACTGTTTTTT. Its protein is CASNNRVLCEKLFF.

V usage is TRBV6-2 or TRBV6-3 and J usage is TRBJ1-5, with unresolved D. Trimming pared 0 bases from V and 0 bases from J, leaving 15 bases between. Germline V gene sequence: CDR1 MNHEY, CDR2 SVGEGT. This CDR3 has 18 amino acids. The CDR3 nucleotides read TGTGCCAGCAGTTACTCGATTTCAAGCACCTATAGCAATCAGCCCCAGCATTTT. Translated: CASSYSISSTYSNQPQHF.

The chain recombines TRBV6-5 with TRBJ2-5; D possibly uses TRBD1 or TRBD2 (6 bases each). CDR3 length equals 15 residues. Germline V lookup: CDR1 MNHEY, CDR2 SVGAGI. V was shortened by 0 bases and J by 5 bases, with 13 bases between the two germline ends. The CDR3 sequence: CASSYSGGRVETQYF. CDR3 DNA: TGTGCCAGCAGTTACTCAGGGGGGCGCGTCGAGACCCAGTACTTC.